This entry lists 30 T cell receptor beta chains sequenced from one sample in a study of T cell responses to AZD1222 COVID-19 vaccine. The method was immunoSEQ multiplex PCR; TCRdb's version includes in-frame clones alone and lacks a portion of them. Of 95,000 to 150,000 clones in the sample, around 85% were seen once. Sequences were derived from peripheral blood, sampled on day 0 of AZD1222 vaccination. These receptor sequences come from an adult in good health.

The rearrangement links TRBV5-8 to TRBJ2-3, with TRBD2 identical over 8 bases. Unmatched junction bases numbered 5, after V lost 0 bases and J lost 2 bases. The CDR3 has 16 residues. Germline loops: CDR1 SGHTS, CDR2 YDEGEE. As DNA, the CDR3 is TGTGCCAGCAGCTTGGCCTTAGCGGGGAACACAGATACGCAGTATTTT. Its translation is CASSLALAGNTDTQYF.

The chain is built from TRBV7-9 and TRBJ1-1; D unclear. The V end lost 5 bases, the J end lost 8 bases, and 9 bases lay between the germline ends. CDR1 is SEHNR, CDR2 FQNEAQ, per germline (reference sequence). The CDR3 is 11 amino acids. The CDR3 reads CASSPREEAFF. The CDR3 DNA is TGTGCCAGCAGCCCCCGGGAGGAAGCTTTCTTT.

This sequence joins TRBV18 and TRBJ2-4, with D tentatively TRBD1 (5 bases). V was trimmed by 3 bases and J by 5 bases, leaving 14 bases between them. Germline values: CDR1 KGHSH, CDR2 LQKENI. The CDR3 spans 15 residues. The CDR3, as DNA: TGTGCCAGCTCACCGGGCAGCGTGGGGCAAAACATTCAGTACTTC. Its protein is CASSPGSVGQNIQYF.

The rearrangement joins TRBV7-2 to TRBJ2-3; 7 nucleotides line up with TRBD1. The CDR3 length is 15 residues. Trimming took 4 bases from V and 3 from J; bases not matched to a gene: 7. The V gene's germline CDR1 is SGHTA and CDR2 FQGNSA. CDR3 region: CASSSSTGWTDTQYF. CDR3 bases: TGTGCCAGCAGCTCATCGACAGGGTGGACAGATACGCAGTATTTT.

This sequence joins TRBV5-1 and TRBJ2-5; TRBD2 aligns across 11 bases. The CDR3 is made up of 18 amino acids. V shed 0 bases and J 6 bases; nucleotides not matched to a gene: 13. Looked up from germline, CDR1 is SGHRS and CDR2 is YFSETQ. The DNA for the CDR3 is TGCGCCAGCAGCTTGGTGCCCCGACTAGCGGGGATTCCGAAGACCCAGTACTTC. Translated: CASSLVPRLAGIPKTQYF.

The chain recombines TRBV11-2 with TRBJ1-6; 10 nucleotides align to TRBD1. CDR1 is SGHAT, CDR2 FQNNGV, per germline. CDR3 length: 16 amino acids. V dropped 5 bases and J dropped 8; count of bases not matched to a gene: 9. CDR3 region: CASSPGTGVRYSPLHF. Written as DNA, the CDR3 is TGTGCCAGCAGCCCCGGGACAGGGGTAAGATATTCACCCCTCCACTTT.

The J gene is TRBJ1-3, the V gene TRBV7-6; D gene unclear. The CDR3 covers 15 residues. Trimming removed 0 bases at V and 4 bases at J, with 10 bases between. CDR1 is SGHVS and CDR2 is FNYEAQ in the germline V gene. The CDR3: CASSLAPGLGNTIYF. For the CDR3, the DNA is TGTGCCAGCAGCTTAGCCCCTGGACTCGGAAACACCATATATTTT.

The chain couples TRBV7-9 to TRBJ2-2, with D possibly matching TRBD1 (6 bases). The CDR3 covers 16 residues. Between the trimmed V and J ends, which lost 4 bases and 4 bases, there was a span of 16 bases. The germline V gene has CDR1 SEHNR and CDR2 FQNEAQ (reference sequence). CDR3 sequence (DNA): TGTGCCAGCAGCTCCGGAGCACAGGGAGTCACCGGGGAGCTGTTTTTT. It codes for CASSSGAQGVTGELFF. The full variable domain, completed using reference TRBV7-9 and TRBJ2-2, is DTGVSQNPRHKITKRGQNVTFRCDPISEHNRLYWYRQTLGQGPEFLTYFQNEAQLEKSRLLSDRFSAERPKGSFSTLEIQRTEQGDSAMYLCASSSGAQGVTGELFFGEGSRLTVL.

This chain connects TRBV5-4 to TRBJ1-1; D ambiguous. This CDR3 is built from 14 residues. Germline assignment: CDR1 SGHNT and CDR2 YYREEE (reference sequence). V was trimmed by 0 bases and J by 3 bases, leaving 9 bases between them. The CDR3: CASSLVTDHTEAFF. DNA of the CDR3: TGTGCCAGCAGCTTGGTAACCGACCACACTGAAGCTTTCTTT. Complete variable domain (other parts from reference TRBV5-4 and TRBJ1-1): ETGVTQSPTHLIKTRGQQVTLRCSSQSGHNTVSWYQQALGQGPQFIFQYYREEENGRGNFPPRFSGLQFPNYSSELNVNALELDDSALYLCASSLVTDHTEAFFGQGTRLTVV.

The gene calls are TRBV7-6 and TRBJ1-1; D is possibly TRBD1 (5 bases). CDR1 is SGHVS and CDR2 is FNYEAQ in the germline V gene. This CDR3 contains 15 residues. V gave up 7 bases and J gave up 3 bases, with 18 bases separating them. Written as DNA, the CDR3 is TGTGCCAGCAACTCCATGGATTTAGGGGACACTGAAGCTTTCTTT. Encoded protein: CASNSMDLGDTEAFF. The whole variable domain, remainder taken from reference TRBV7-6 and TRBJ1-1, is GAGVSQSPRYKVTKRGQDVALRCDPISGHVSLYWYRQALGQGPEFLTYFNYEAQQDKSGLPNDRFSAERPEGSISTLTIQRTEQRDSAMYRCASNSMDLGDTEAFFGQGTRLTVV.

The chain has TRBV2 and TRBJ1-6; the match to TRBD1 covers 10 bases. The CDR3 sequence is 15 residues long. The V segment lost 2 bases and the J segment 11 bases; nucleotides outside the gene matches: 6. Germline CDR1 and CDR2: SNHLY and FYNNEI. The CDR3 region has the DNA TGTGCCAGCAGTGAACCGGGGACAGGGGCGGCACCCCTCCACTTT. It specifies CASSEPGTGAAPLHF.

CDR3 region: CASSRQEYGYTF. The CDR3 DNA reads as TGTGCCAGCAGTAGACAGGAGTATGGCTACACCTTC. The rearrangement links TRBV12-3 or TRBV12-4 to TRBJ1-2; D may be TRBD1 (6 bases). The CDR3 is 12 residues long. V was shortened by 5 bases and J by 5 bases, with 9 bases between the two germline ends.

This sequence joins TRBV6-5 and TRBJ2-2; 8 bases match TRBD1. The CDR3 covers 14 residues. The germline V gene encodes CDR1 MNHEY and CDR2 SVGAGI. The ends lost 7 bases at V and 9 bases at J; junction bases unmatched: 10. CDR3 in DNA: TGTGCCAGCAACCCGGGACAGGTATTAAGGGAGCTGTTTTTT. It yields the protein CASNPGQVLRELFF.

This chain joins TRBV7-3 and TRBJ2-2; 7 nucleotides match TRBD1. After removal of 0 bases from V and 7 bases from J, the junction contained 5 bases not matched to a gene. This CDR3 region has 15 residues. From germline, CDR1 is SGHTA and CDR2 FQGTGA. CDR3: CASSLTQGTDGELFF. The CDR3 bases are TGTGCCAGCAGCTTAACACAGGGGACGGACGGGGAGCTGTTTTTT. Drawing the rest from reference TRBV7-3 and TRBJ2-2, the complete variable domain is GAGVSQTPSNKVTEKGKYVELRCDPISGHTALYWYRQSLGQGPEFLIYFQGTGAADDSGLPNDRFFAVRPEGSVSTLKIQRTERGDSAVYLCASSLTQGTDGELFFGEGSRLTVL.

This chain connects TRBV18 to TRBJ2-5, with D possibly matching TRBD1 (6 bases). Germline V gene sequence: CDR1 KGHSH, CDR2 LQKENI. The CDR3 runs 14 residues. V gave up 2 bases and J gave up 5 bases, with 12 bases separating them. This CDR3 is CASSPINREETQYF. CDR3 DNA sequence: TGTGCCAGCTCACCAATCAACAGGGAGGAGACCCAGTACTTC.

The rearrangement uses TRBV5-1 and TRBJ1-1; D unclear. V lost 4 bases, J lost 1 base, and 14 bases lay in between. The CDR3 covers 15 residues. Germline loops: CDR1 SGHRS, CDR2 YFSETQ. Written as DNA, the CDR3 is TGCGCCAGCAGCCCGATGTTAGACGGGAACACTGAAGCTTTCTTT. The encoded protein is CASSPMLDGNTEAFF.

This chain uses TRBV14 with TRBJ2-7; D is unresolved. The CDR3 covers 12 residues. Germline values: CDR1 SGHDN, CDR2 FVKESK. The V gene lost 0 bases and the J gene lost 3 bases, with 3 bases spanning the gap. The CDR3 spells CASSQDSYEQYF. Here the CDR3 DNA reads TGTGCCAGCAGCCAAGACAGCTACGAGCAGTACTTC.

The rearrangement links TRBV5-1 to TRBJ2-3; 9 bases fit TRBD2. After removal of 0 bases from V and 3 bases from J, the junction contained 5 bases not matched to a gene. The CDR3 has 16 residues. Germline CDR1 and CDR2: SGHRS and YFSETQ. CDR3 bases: TGCGCCAGCAGCTTGGGTAGTAGCGGGGGAACAGATACGCAGTATTTT. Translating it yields CASSLGSSGGTDTQYF.

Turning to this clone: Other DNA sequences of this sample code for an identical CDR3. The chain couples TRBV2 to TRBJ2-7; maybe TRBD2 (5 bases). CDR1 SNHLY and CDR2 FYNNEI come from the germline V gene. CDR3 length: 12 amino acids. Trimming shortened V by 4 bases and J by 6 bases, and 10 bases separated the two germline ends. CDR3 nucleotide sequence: TGTGCCAGCAGTGTAGGCAGCGGCGAGCAGTACTTC. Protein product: CASSVGSGEQYF.

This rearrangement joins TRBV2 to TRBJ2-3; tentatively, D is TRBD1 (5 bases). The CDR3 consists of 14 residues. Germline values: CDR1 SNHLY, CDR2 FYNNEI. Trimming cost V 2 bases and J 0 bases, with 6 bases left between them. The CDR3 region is CASSERGSTDTQYF. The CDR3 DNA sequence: TGTGCCAGCAGTGAAAGGGGTAGCACAGATACGCAGTATTTT. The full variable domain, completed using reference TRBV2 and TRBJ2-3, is EPEVTQTPSHQVTQMGQEVILRCVPISNHLYFYWYRQILGQKVEFLVSFYNNEISEKSEIFDDQFSVERPDGSNFTLKIRSTKLEDSAMYFCASSERGSTDTQYFGPGTRLTVL.

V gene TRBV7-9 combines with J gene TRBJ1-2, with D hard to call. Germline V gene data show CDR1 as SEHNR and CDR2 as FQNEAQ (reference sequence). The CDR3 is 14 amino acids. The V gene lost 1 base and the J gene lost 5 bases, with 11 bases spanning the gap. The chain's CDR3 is CASSLGAALYGYTF. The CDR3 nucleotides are TGTGCCAGCAGCTTAGGGGCGGCCTTATATGGCTACACCTTC.

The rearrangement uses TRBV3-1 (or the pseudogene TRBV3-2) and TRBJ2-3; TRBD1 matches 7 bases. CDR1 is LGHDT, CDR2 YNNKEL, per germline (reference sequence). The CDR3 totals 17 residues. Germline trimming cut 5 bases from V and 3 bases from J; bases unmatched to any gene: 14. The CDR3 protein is CASSIYPGQESTDTQYF. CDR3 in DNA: TGTGCCAGCAGCATCTACCCTGGACAGGAGTCAACAGATACGCAGTATTTT.

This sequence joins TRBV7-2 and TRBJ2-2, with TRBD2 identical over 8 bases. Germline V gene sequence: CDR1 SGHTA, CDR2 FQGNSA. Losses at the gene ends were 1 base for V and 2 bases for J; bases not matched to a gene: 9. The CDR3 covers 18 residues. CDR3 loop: CASSLVRPAGGNTGELFF. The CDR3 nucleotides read TGTGCCAGCAGCTTAGTAAGACCTGCGGGGGGAAACACCGGGGAGCTGTTTTTT.

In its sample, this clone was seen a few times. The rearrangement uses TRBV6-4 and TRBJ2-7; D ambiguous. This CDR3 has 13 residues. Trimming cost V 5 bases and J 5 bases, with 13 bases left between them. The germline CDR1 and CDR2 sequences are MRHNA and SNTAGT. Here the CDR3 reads CASSRPDGDEQYF. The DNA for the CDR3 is TGTGCCAGCAGTCGACCCGATGGGGACGAGCAGTACTTC.

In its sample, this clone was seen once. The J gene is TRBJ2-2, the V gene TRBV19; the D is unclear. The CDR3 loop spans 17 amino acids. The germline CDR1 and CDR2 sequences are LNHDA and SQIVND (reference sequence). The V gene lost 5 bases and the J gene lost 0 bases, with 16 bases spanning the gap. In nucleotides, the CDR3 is TGTGCCAGTAGTCGTGAAAGATTCCACGCGAACACCGGGGAGCTGTTTTTT. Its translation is CASSRERFHANTGELFF.

CDR3 loop: CASTRGTVGYEQYF. As DNA, the CDR3 is TGTGCCAGCACCCGCGGGACTGTCGGGTACGAGCAGTACTTC. V usage is TRBV28 and J usage is TRBJ2-7, with a weak D call TRBD2 (6 bases). V lost 7 bases to trimming and J lost 4 bases, with 17 bases between them. This CDR3 spans 14 amino acids. Germline assignment: CDR1 MDHEN and CDR2 SYDVKM.

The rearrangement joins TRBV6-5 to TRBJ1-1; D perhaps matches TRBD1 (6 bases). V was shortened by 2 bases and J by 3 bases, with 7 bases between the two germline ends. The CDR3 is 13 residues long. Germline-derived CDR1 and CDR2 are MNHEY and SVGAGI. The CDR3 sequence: CASSYGQYTEAFF. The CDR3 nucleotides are TGTGCCAGCAGTTACGGACAGTACACTGAAGCTTTCTTT.

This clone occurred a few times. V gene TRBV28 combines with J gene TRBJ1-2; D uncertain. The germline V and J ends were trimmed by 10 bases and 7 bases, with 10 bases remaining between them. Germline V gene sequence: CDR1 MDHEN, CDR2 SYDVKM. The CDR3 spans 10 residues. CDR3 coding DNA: TGTGCCACCCGAAGTAGTGGCTACACCTTC. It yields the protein CATRSSGYTF.

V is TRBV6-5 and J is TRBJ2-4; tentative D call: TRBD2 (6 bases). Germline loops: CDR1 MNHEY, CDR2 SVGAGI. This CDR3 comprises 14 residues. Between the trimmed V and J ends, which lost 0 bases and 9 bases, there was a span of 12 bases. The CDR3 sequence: CASSYSSGSVIQYF. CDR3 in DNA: TGTGCCAGCAGTTACTCGTCCGGGAGTGTCATTCAGTACTTC.

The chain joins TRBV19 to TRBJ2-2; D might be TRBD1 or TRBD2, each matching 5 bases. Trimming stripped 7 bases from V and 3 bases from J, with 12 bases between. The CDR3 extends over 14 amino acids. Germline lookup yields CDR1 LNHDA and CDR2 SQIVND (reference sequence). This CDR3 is CASNAGTHTGELFF. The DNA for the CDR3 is TGTGCCAGTAACGCCGGGACGCACACCGGGGAGCTGTTTTTT.